The 9 T cell receptor beta chains listed next were all sequenced from one sample in a study of blood T cell repertoires in COVID-19. The repertoire was sequenced with immunoSEQ multiplex PCR; TCRdb's copy has only in-frame clones and lacks some. The table lists fewer than 300,000 clones, approximately 78% of them singletons. Specimen: PBMCs or T cells enriched from blood (not recorded which). The receptors here all came from a man between 35 and 55 years old who had been exposed to COVID-19.

The rearrangement uses TRBV9 and TRBJ1-3, with D hard to call. Trimming took 0 bases from V and 0 from J, leaving 10 bases between them. CDR1 is SGDLS and CDR2 is YYNGEE in the germline V gene. This CDR3 comprises 16 residues. CDR3 residues: CASSVEEAFSGNTIYF. The CDR3 DNA sequence: TGTGCCAGCAGCGTAGAAGAGGCTTTCTCTGGAAACACCATATATTTT.

With respect to this clone: A read error may be the cause here, since a much bigger clone is one base away. Other DNA variants within this sample encode the same CDR3. The chain recombines TRBV12-3 or TRBV12-4 with TRBJ1-5; 9 bases fit TRBD1. V shed 5 bases and J 4 bases; nucleotides not matched to a gene: 0. The CDR3 length is 13 residues. The CDR3 protein is CASSGTGNQPQHF. CDR3 nucleotides: TGTGCCAGCAGTGGGACAGGGAATCAGCCCCAGCATTTT.

This chain uses TRBV19 with TRBJ2-3, with 9 positions matching TRBD2. Germline V gives CDR1 LNHDA, CDR2 SQIVND (reference sequence). Losses at the gene ends were 4 bases for V and 1 base for J; bases not matched to a gene: 3. The CDR3 extends over 15 amino acids. In nucleotides, the CDR3 is TGTGCCAGTAGTACTTTAGCGGGAGGCACAGATACGCAGTATTTT. This translates into CASSTLAGGTDTQYF.

This rearrangement joins TRBV5-8 to TRBJ1-1; no clear D. The CDR3 loop spans 13 amino acids. V was shortened by 0 bases and J by 1 base, with 4 bases between the two germline ends. CDR1 and CDR2 (germline): SGHTS, YDEGEE. DNA for the CDR3: TGTGCCAGCAGCTTGGGAGGGAACACTGAAGCTTTCTTT. Translating it yields CASSLGGNTEAFF.

This clone was observed a handful of times. The rearrangement uses TRBV5-1 and TRBJ1-1; a weak D match, TRBD1 (5 bases). The ends were cut back, 4 bases at V and 7 bases at J, with 17 bases in the middle. This CDR3 has 14 residues. CDR1 and CDR2 (germline): SGHRS, YFSETQ. CDR3 DNA: TGCGCCAGCAGCGGTGCAGGGATTAAAATTGAAGCTTTCTTT. Protein: CASSGAGIKIEAFF. The full variable domain, completed using reference TRBV5-1 and TRBJ1-1, is KAGVTQTPRYLIKTRGQQVTLSCSPISGHRSVSWYQQTPGQGLQFLFEYFSETQRNKGNFPGRFSGRQFSNSRSEMNVSTLELGDSALYLCASSGAGIKIEAFFGQGTRLTVV.

The V gene is TRBV6-5, the J gene TRBJ1-2, with 7 positions matching TRBD1. Germline V gene data show CDR1 as MNHEY and CDR2 as SVGAGI. Trimming removed 7 bases from V and 4 bases from J; junction bases left unmatched: 6. There are 13 residues in the CDR3. The CDR3 reads CASTPGTAYGYTF. The CDR3 nucleotides are TGTGCCAGCACCCCCGGGACAGCCTATGGCTACACCTTC.

The chain combines TRBV2 with TRBJ2-1; the match to TRBD2 covers 7 bases. The CDR3 covers 13 residues. CDR1 and CDR2 from the germline V gene are SNHLY and FYNNEI. With 6 bases clipped from V and 2 bases from J, the junction kept 1 base outside the gene matches. The CDR3 region is CASRRGTYNEQFF. CDR3 sequence (DNA): TGTGCCAGCAGGCGGGGGACCTACAATGAGCAGTTCTTC.

The chain employs TRBV19 and TRBJ1-2, with TRBD1 matching over 7 bases. After removal of 0 bases from V and 8 bases from J, the junction contained 12 bases not matched to a gene. This CDR3 contains 16 residues. Germline-derived CDR1 and CDR2 are LNHDA and SQIVND (reference sequence). The CDR3: CASSIDGWTGDGGYTF. The CDR3 bases are TGTGCCAGTAGTATAGATGGGTGGACAGGAGATGGGGGCTACACCTTC.

V and J are TRBV10-3 and TRBJ2-2, with 8 bases identical to TRBD1. Germline V CDR1 and CDR2: ENHRY, SYGVKD. The CDR3 sequence is 12 residues long. The trim removed 6 bases at V and 6 bases at J, leaving 0 bases unmatched. The CDR3 DNA is TGTGCCATCAGACAGGGGGCCGGGGAGCTGTTTTTT. Protein: CAIRQGAGELFF.